These T cell receptor beta chains were read from a single sample in a study of molecular identifiers for immune sequencing clone quantification. TCRdb processed the PCR reads anew with MiXCR; each CDR3 protein has one entry. The table has about 60,000 distinct CDR3 sequences, less than 20% seen once; the top ten hold 1.3% to 1.5%. Sequenced material: naive CD8+ T cells from blood, with Jurkat cell RNA spiked in. These receptors originate from a human donor in good health. Some libraries in this study had Jurkat cell RNA spiked in. Each CDR3 is given with its conserved first and last residue. D genes are given only for firm matches. Not every row has a clone size; where given, it reads once, few, many or a size class.

j_call d_call clone_size v_call cdr3_aa cdr3_nt
TRBJ2-1 NA NA TRBV7-3 CASSLYSRAAVPNEQFF TGTGCCAGCAGCCTATACTCGAGGGCCGCGGTCCCCAATGAGCAGTTCTTC
TRBJ2-5 NA many TRBV20-1 CSASLLQTMNHQETQYF TGCAGTGCTAGCCTTTTACAGACGATGAACCACCAAGAGACCCAGTACTTC
TRBJ1-4 NA many TRBV6-2/TRBV6-3 CASSYSLGLDEKLFF TGTGCCAGCAGTTACTCCCTCGGCCTGGATGAAAAACTGTTTTTT
TRBJ2-7 NA many TRBV5-6 CASSYFYRDLLHEQYF TGTGCCAGCAGCTACTTTTACAGGGACCTCCTCCACGAGCAGTACTTC
TRBJ1-1 NA many TRBV11-3 CASAVPGIENTEAFF TGTGCCAGCGCGGTCCCGGGAATCGAAAACACTGAAGCTTTCTTT
TRBJ2-3 TRBD2 many TRBV7-2 CASSLFGLAGTTDTQYF TGTGCCAGCAGCTTATTCGGACTAGCGGGGACCACAGATACGCAGTATTTT
TRBJ2-7 NA many TRBV4-2 CASSQRYSASYEQYF TGTGCCAGCAGCCAACGATACAGTGCGTCCTACGAGCAGTACTTC
TRBJ2-7 TRBD1 once TRBV6-6 CASSIGQGVHEQYF TGTGCCAGCAGCATAGGACAGGGGGTTCACGAGCAGTACTTC
TRBJ2-1 NA many TRBV4-1 CASSQNSEQFF TGCGCCAGCAGCCAAAATAGTGAGCAGTTCTTC
TRBJ1-4 TRBD1 many TRBV6-5 CASSYMGQANEKLFF TGTGCCAGCAGTTACATGGGACAGGCTAATGAAAAACTGTTTTTT
TRBJ2-1 TRBD2 few TRBV30 CAWSELAGTYNEQFF TGTGCCTGGAGTGAACTAGCGGGAACCTACAATGAGCAGTTCTTC
TRBJ1-1 NA few TRBV28 CASSYNRAGNTEAFF TGTGCCAGCAGTTATAACCGGGCGGGGAACACTGAAGCTTTCTTT
TRBJ2-3 NA many TRBV7-6 CASSLEWGTDTQYF TGTGCCAGCAGCTTAGAATGGGGCACAGATACGCAGTATTTT
TRBJ2-7 NA many TRBV9 CASSVVKGISTTGEQYF TGTGCCAGCAGCGTAGTAAAGGGAATCTCTACTACTGGCGAGCAGTACTTC
TRBJ2-7 TRBD2 few TRBV6-2/TRBV6-3 CASSSLAGEDEQYF TGTGCCAGCAGTTCTTTAGCGGGAGAGGACGAGCAGTACTTC
TRBJ2-7 NA many TRBV27 CASSLAGARSYEQYF TGTGCCAGCAGTCTCGCTGGGGCGCGCTCCTACGAGCAGTACTTC
TRBJ2-3 TRBD2 NA TRBV7-9 CARSFGTTRGDTQYF TGTGCCCGCAGCTTTGGGACTACAAGGGGCGATACGCAGTATTTT
TRBJ2-1 TRBD2 many TRBV11-3 CASSFRTSNEQFF TGTGCCAGCAGCTTCAGGACTAGTAATGAGCAGTTCTTC
TRBJ2-2 NA many TRBV6-2/TRBV6-3 CASRSRDTGELFF TGTGCCTCTAGGAGTCGGGACACCGGGGAGCTGTTTTTT
TRBJ2-7 TRBD2 many TRBV20-1 CSARLAGSYEQYF TGCAGTGCTAGACTAGCGGGCTCCTACGAGCAGTACTTC
TRBJ1-4 NA many TRBV7-8 CASNQKWGPDEKLFF TGTGCCAGCAACCAAAAATGGGGGCCCGATGAAAAACTGTTTTTT
TRBJ2-3 TRBD2 many TRBV14 CASSTRLAGGDTQYF TGTGCCAGCAGCACACGACTAGCGGGAGGAGATACGCAGTATTTT
TRBJ1-2 NA few TRBV7-9 CASSFVGENYGYTF TGTGCCAGCAGCTTCGTCGGCGAGAACTATGGCTACACCTTC
TRBJ2-7 TRBD1 NA TRBV6-5 CASSYSDRAPYEQYF TGTGCCAGCAGTTACTCGGACAGGGCCCCCTACGAGCAGTACTTC
TRBJ1-2 NA NA TRBV7-9 CASSLEGRQLYGYTF TGTGCCAGCAGCTTAGAAGGACGGCAGCTCTATGGCTACACCTTC
TRBJ2-7 NA NA TRBV29-1 CSVALDYEQYF TGCAGCGTTGCATTAGACTACGAGCAGTACTTC
TRBJ1-5 TRBD1 many TRBV20-1 CSARDPRGQQPQHF TGCAGTGCTAGAGATCCGAGGGGACAGCAGCCCCAGCATTTT
TRBJ2-7 NA NA TRBV9 CASSPFTGTLAYEQYF TGTGCCAGCAGCCCTTTCACCGGGACCTTGGCCTACGAGCAGTACTTC
TRBJ1-4 TRBD1 few TRBV15 CATSRFTGGSDEKLFF TGTGCCACCAGCAGATTCACAGGGGGCTCGGATGAAAAACTGTTTTTT
TRBJ2-5 NA many TRBV27 CASTNHVGTLKETQYF TGTGCCAGCACCAACCATGTAGGGACACTGAAAGAGACCCAGTACTTC
TRBJ2-2 NA many TRBV7-6 CASSFPLQSVTNTGELFF TGTGCCAGCAGCTTCCCCCTTCAATCAGTAACGAACACCGGGGAGCTGTTTTTT
TRBJ2-1 NA many TRBV5-1 CASSLLSVGRDGNEQFF TGCGCCAGCAGCTTATTGTCGGTTGGACGGGACGGCAATGAGCAGTTCTTC
TRBJ2-2 NA NA TRBV27 CASSPSYSNTGELFF TGTGCCAGCAGTCCATCGTACAGTAACACCGGGGAGCTGTTTTTT
TRBJ2-1 TRBD1 once TRBV4-1 CAGRSLDRGNNEQFF TGCGCCGGCAGAAGCCTTGACAGGGGGAACAATGAGCAGTTCTTC
TRBJ2-7 TRBD1 many TRBV5-4 CASSLDIRQGIKYEQYF TGTGCCAGCAGCTTGGATATCCGACAGGGGATTAAGTACGAGCAGTACTTC
TRBJ2-7 NA few TRBV24-1 CATSDPATGPSSYEQYF TGTGCCACCAGTGATCCCGCAACTGGACCGAGCTCCTACGAGCAGTACTTC
TRBJ1-4 NA NA TRBV6-6 CASSARPPATNEKLFF TGTGCCAGCAGTGCCCGTCCGCCCGCAACTAATGAAAAACTGTTTTTT
TRBJ2-1 TRBD1 NA TRBV12-3/TRBV12-4 CASTPGGNEQFF TGTGCCAGCACTCCAGGGGGCAATGAGCAGTTCTTC
TRBJ1-2 NA many TRBV7-9 CASSPAGGTPYGYTF TGTGCCAGCAGCCCGGCGGGGGGAACCCCCTATGGCTACACCTTC
TRBJ2-2 NA NA TRBV29-1 CSVAWGTGELFF TGCAGCGTTGCGTGGGGGACCGGGGAGCTGTTTTTT
TRBJ2-7 TRBD1 many TRBV4-1 CASSLRQGPGSYEQYF TGCGCCAGCAGCCTACGACAGGGGCCGGGCTCCTACGAGCAGTACTTC
TRBJ1-2 TRBD1 few TRBV4-1 CASSQISTGGDYGYTF TGCGCCAGCAGCCAAATCTCAACAGGGGGGGACTATGGCTACACCTTC
TRBJ2-7 NA few TRBV27 CASSLQGGVREQYF TGTGCCAGCAGCTTACAGGGAGGGGTCCGCGAGCAGTACTTC
TRBJ2-1 NA few TRBV11-2 CASSLVGLAFYNEQFF TGTGCCAGCAGCTTAGTTGGGCTAGCGTTCTACAATGAGCAGTTCTTC
TRBJ1-2 NA NA TRBV27 CASSLFQPTNYGYTF TGTGCCAGCAGTTTATTTCAGCCAACTAACTATGGCTACACCTTC
TRBJ1-5 NA many TRBV30 CAWSEDSNQPQHF TGTGCCTGGAGTGAAGATAGCAATCAGCCCCAGCATTTT
TRBJ1-4 NA many TRBV7-8 CASSLRRRAATNEKLFF TGTGCCAGCAGCCTACGCCGCCGAGCAGCAACTAATGAAAAACTGTTTTTT
TRBJ2-7 TRBD1 many TRBV7-2 CASSPWTGYDLYEQYF TGTGCCAGCAGCCCATGGACAGGGTACGATTTGTATGAGCAGTACTTC
TRBJ2-3 NA many TRBV20-1 CSARDRWRENTDTQYF TGCAGTGCTAGAGATCGGTGGCGGGAAAACACAGATACGCAGTATTTT
TRBJ2-5 TRBD2 many TRBV7-8 CASSLPGLAGVVLETQYF TGTGCCAGCAGCTTACCCGGACTAGCGGGAGTCGTTTTAGAGACCCAGTACTTC
TRBJ2-2 NA many TRBV30 CAWSSPRTDRNTGELFF TGTGCCTGGAGTTCACCTAGGACGGATAGAAACACCGGGGAGCTGTTTTTT
TRBJ1-5 NA many TRBV2 CASSGFWDQPQHF TGTGCCAGCAGTGGTTTCTGGGATCAGCCCCAGCATTTT
TRBJ2-7 TRBD2 few TRBV4-3 CASSHGTSGSYEQYF TGCGCCAGCAGCCATGGGACTAGCGGGAGCTACGAGCAGTACTTC